The 10 T cell receptor beta chains listed next were all sequenced from one sample in a study of regulatory T cells in long-lasting Graves disease (dated by TCRdb to the early 2020s). Libraries were prepared through multiplex PCR. The data were produced on an Illumina HiSeq 4000. iRepertoire HTBI primers and Arm-PCR amplification of CDR3 regions were used to construct TCR beta libraries. TCRdb reprocessed the public reads (quality trimming at Q25 with fastp, clone calling with MiXCR) and kept in-frame beta chains. For every CDR3 protein sequence, its rows merge into one entry that carries the most common genes and DNA. The sample yields more than 300,000 distinct CDR3 sequences; roughly 12% were counted once. The ten largest make up 18% of the sample. Taken with the paper, the label for time point translates to: newly diagnosed GD, antithyroid drugs for less than 3 months. For both TCR sequencing and RNA sequencing, RNA was extracted from PBMCs using TRIzol.

These sequences were also reported in another study, on T cells in Graves' hyperthyroidism and ophthalmopathy.

The sequenced sample was peripheral blood mononuclear cells (PBMCs), obtained at new diagnosis, from a patient treated with antithyroid drugs. The receptors shown here come from a woman younger than 35 with Graves disease. Donor details come from another sample of the same person, matched by shared clones.

This chain joins TRBV12-3 or TRBV12-4 and TRBJ2-1; 9 bases agree with TRBD2. The CDR3 is made up of 17 amino acids. Trimming took 6 bases from V and 2 from J; bases not matched to a gene: 11. CDR3 amino acids: CASSSAWAGGTYNEQFF. For the CDR3, the DNA is TGTGCCAGCAGCTCCGCGTGGGCGGGGGGGACCTACAATGAGCAGTTCTTC.

Many counts were recorded for this clonotype. The V gene is TRBV27, the J gene TRBJ1-1, with 7 bases matching TRBD1. Per germline, CDR1 MNHEY and CDR2 SMNVEV (reference sequence). The CDR3 is 18 residues long. V shed 6 bases and J 4 bases; nucleotides not matched to a gene: 20. The CDR3 DNA sequence: TGTGCCAGCAGGGGAACAAAATCGACAGGGAATAAGGCCACTGAAGCTTTCTTT. This translates into CASRGTKSTGNKATEAFF.

This clonotype was seen a handful of times. The rearrangement uses TRBV29-1 and TRBJ1-1; D is perhaps TRBD1 (5 bases). This CDR3 spans 13 amino acids. CDR1 and CDR2 from the germline V gene are SQVTM and ANQGSEA. Trimming pared 1 base from V and 1 base from J, leaving 7 bases between. The CDR3 sequence is CSVEGQKNTEAFF. The CDR3 DNA reads TGCAGCGTTGAAGGACAGAAGAACACTGAAGCTTTCTTT.

The table lists this clonotype with many counts. The chain links TRBV11-2 to TRBJ2-1, with D maybe TRBD1 (6 bases). Germline CDR1 SGHAT, CDR2 FQNNGV. Trimming shortened V by 5 bases and J by 0 bases, and 14 bases separated the two germline ends. The CDR3 is 16 residues long. This CDR3 is CASSDNLRGSYNEQFF. The CDR3 nucleotides are TGTGCCAGCAGCGACAATCTCAGGGGCTCCTACAATGAGCAGTTCTTC. The variable domain in full, completed from reference TRBV11-2 and TRBJ2-1, reads EAGVAQSPRYKIIEKRQSVAFWCNPISGHATLYWYQQILGQGPKLLIQFQNNGVVDDSQLPKDRFSAERLKGVDSTLKIQPAKLEDSAVYLCASSDNLRGSYNEQFFGPGTRLTVL.

CDR3 in DNA: TGTGCCAGCAGTGAAGAGGGTCGGCCAGACAATGAGCAGTTCTTC. Translation gives CASSEEGRPDNEQFF. J is TRBJ2-1 and V is TRBV25-1; D is perhaps TRBD2 (5 bases). Trimming removed 2 bases at V and 5 bases at J, with 13 bases between. The CDR3 loop spans 15 amino acids. Germline V lookup: CDR1 MGHDK, CDR2 SYGVNS.

This clonotype was recorded a few times. V usage is TRBV11-2 and J usage is TRBJ2-2, with 10 nucleotides matching TRBD1. The CDR3 consists of 14 residues. Germline V lookup: CDR1 SGHAT, CDR2 FQNNGV. V lost 5 bases, J lost 9 bases, and 6 bases stayed unmatched. The CDR3: CASSPGQGTRELFF. The DNA of the CDR3 is TGTGCCAGCAGCCCGGGACAGGGGACCCGGGAGCTGTTTTTT.

This clonotype was recorded at least ten times. The rearrangement links TRBV20-1 to TRBJ1-5; a weak D match, TRBD1 (5 bases). The CDR3 is made up of 14 amino acids. Germline V lookup: CDR1 DFQATT, CDR2 SNEGSKA (reference sequence). Trimming pared 0 bases from V and 7 bases from J, leaving 13 bases between. CDR3 residues: CSARDEGKGQPQHF. The CDR3 DNA sequence: TGCAGTGCTAGAGATGAGGGGAAAGGGCAGCCCCAGCATTTT.

This clonotype was picked up many times. The V and J genes are TRBV7-9 and TRBJ2-7, with TRBD2 matching over 10 bases. V was pared by 1 base and J by 6 bases, with 6 bases of the junction left unmatched. Germline V gives CDR1 SEHNR, CDR2 FQNEAQ (reference sequence). The length of the CDR3 is 15 residues. CDR3 coding DNA: TGTGCCAGCAGCTTAGGAGCTAGCGGGAGATCCGAGCAGTACTTC. This codes for CASSLGASGRSEQYF.

This chain links TRBV7-6 with TRBJ2-3; D gene ambiguous. Germline loops: CDR1 SGHVS, CDR2 FNYEAQ. This CDR3 spans 14 amino acids. The V and J ends lost 5 bases and 1 base respectively, with 10 bases between them. CDR3 nucleotides: TGTGCCAGCAGCCAATACACGGGCACAGATACGCAGTATTTT. This translates into CASSQYTGTDTQYF.

A word on this clonotype: A much larger clone differs from this one at a single base, so this may be a read error. This rearrangement joins TRBV6-2 or TRBV6-3 to TRBJ2-6; either TRBD1 or TRBD2 may supply D (5 bases each). The CDR3 loop spans 14 amino acids. Germline assignment: CDR1 MNHEY and CDR2 SVGEGT. Here the CDR3 reads CASNYGAGANVLTF. CDR3 DNA sequence: TGTGCCAGCAATTACGGGGCAGGGGCCAACGTCCTGACTTTC.